Shown below are 19 T cell receptor beta chains from a single sample sequenced in a study of blood T cell repertoires in COVID-19 (dated by TCRdb to the early 2020s). Library creation used the immunoSEQ multiplex PCR assay. TCRdb re-hosts the immuneACCESS table, in-frame sequences only. Its copies lack some clones; in the studies checked, an unresolved V gene accounts for under half of them, and the cause for the rest is not known. Recorded for this sample are about 40,000 clones; around 83% of them occurred a single time. The top ten hold more than 2% of the sample. Source material: peripheral blood. These receptors were taken from a woman aged 55-75 years with acute or convalescent COVID-19.

The V gene is TRBV4-1, the J gene TRBJ1-4; the D is unclear. V was cut by 2 bases and J by 11 bases, with 12 bases left in between. There are 13 residues in the CDR3. Germline-derived CDR1 and CDR2 are MGHRA and YSYEKL. The CDR3 nucleotides are TGCGCCAGCAGCCAACTCCTGGGCGAGAAACTGTTTTTT. It translates to CASSQLLGEKLFF.

This chain links TRBV20-1 with TRBJ2-5; 9 bases map to TRBD2. V lost 3 bases, J lost 5 bases, and 10 bases stayed unmatched. The V gene's germline CDR1 is DFQATT and CDR2 SNEGSKA (reference sequence). The length of the CDR3 is 15 residues. Here the CDR3 DNA reads TGCAGTGCTAGTCCGATGGGGGCGGGAGGGGAGACCCAGTACTTC. This sequence encodes CSASPMGAGGETQYF.

The rearrangement uses TRBV10-3 and TRBJ1-4; D is undetermined. Per the germline V gene, CDR1 is ENHRY and CDR2 is SYGVKD. Trimming left V 4 bases short and J 8 bases short, with 17 bases between. The CDR3 runs to 15 residues. The CDR3 DNA sequence: TGTGCCATCAGTGCAACCGGGTCCCGGTCGGAAAAACTGTTTTTT. This gives the protein CAISATGSRSEKLFF.

CDR3 protein: CASSVRAGATGELFF. CDR3 nucleotide sequence: TGTGCCAGCAGCGTTAGAGCGGGAGCCACCGGGGAGCTGTTTTTT. The chain is built from TRBV9 and TRBJ2-2; 8 bases agree with TRBD2. Looked up from germline, CDR1 is SGDLS and CDR2 is YYNGEE. This CDR3 has 15 residues. Trimming cost V 2 bases and J 4 bases; bases outside gene matches: 4.

J is TRBJ2-1 and V is TRBV30, with a possible D match to TRBD2 (6 bases). Trimming cost V 3 bases and J 2 bases, with 14 bases left between them. The germline CDR1 and CDR2 sequences are GTSNPN and SVGIG (reference sequence). CDR3 size: 15 residues. CDR3 DNA sequence: TGTGCCTGGAGCCTTAATAGCGGAACCTACAATGAGCAGTTCTTC. Encoded protein: CAWSLNSGTYNEQFF. Combining the CDR3 with reference TRBV30 and TRBJ2-1 gives the whole variable domain SQTIHQWPATLVQPVGSPLSLECTVEGTSNPNLYWYRQAAGRGLQLLFYSVGIGQISSEVPQNLSASRPQDRQFILSSKKLLLSDSGFYLCAWSLNSGTYNEQFFGPGTRLTVL.

V is TRBV19 and J is TRBJ1-2, with 8 bases lining up with TRBD1. This CDR3 spans 17 amino acids. With V trimmed by 4 bases and J by 4 bases, 14 bases remained unmatched. CDR1 is LNHDA, CDR2 SQIVND, per germline (reference sequence). This CDR3 reads CASSTPGTGRRLYGYTF. The CDR3 DNA follows: TGTGCCAGTAGTACCCCAGGGACAGGCCGCCGGCTCTATGGCTACACCTTC.

V and J are TRBV6-5 and TRBJ1-2, with 7 nucleotides matching TRBD1. CDR3 length equals 13 residues. The V gene's germline CDR1 is MNHEY and CDR2 SVGAGI. V dropped 6 bases and J dropped 6; count of bases not matched to a gene: 7. The CDR3, as DNA: TGTGCCAGCAGAAAACAGGGGTCAGATGGCTACACCTTC. This encodes CASRKQGSDGYTF.

The chain recombines TRBV2 with TRBJ1-5; TRBD1 aligns across 7 bases. The germline V gene has CDR1 SNHLY and CDR2 FYNNEI. CDR3 size: 15 residues. The junction had 8 bases not matched to a gene; V was cut back by 5 bases and J by 4 bases. The CDR3 sequence is CASSSSTGRNQPQHF. CDR3 nucleotide sequence: TGTGCCAGCAGTAGTTCGACAGGGCGGAATCAGCCCCAGCATTTT.

This sequence joins TRBV9 and TRBJ1-2; possibly TRBD1 for D (5 bases). The germline V gene encodes CDR1 SGDLS and CDR2 YYNGEE. The length of the CDR3 is 13 residues. V shed 0 bases and J shed 5 bases, with 8 bases lying between them. CDR3 protein: CASSVAGFYGYTF. In nucleotides, the CDR3 is TGTGCCAGCAGCGTAGCAGGGTTTTATGGCTACACCTTC.

The rearrangement uses TRBV7-9 and TRBJ2-3, with D unresolved. The CDR3 contains 12 residues. Per the germline V gene, CDR1 is SEHNR and CDR2 is FQNEAQ (reference sequence). The V and J ends lost 4 bases and 2 bases respectively, with 4 bases between them. CDR3 sequence reads: CASSSFTDTQYF. CDR3 nucleotide sequence: TGTGCCAGCAGCTCGTTCACAGATACGCAGTATTTT.

This chain links TRBV7-7 with TRBJ2-5; 8 bases are shared with TRBD1. The CDR3 has 15 amino acids. The V gene end was trimmed by 5 bases and the J gene end by 4 bases; junction bases not matched to a gene: 9. CDR1 and CDR2 (germline): SSHAT, FNYEAQ (reference sequence). In DNA, the CDR3 is TGTGCCAGCAGCCTCAGACAGGGGATGGGAGAGACCCAGTACTTC. It specifies CASSLRQGMGETQYF.

The V gene is TRBV3-1 (or the pseudogene TRBV3-2), the J gene TRBJ1-3; unclear D gene. This CDR3 contains 14 residues. In germline, CDR1 is LGHDT, CDR2 YNNKEL (reference sequence). With 2 bases removed from V and 7 bases from J, the gap between germline ends came to 12 bases. The CDR3 DNA reads as TGTGCCAGCAGCCAAAACGGGAAGGCGAACACCATATATTTT. Amino acids: CASSQNGKANTIYF.

There are a few counts of this clone. The rearrangement uses TRBV2 and TRBJ1-1, with D tentatively TRBD1 (6 bases). CDR3 size: 13 residues. CDR1 is SNHLY and CDR2 is FYNNEI in the germline V gene. V was shortened by 7 bases and J by 0 bases, with 9 bases between the two germline ends. CDR3 protein: CASMDSMNTEAFF. CDR3 DNA: TGTGCCAGCATGGACAGTATGAACACTGAAGCTTTCTTT. Combining the CDR3 with reference TRBV2 and TRBJ1-1 gives the whole variable domain EPEVTQTPSHQVTQMGQEVILRCVPISNHLYFYWYRQILGQKVEFLVSFYNNEISEKSEIFDDQFSVERPDGSNFTLKIRSTKLEDSAMYFCASMDSMNTEAFFGQGTRLTVV.

V gene TRBV5-4 combines with J gene TRBJ1-2; the match to TRBD1 covers 7 bases. Germline-derived CDR1 and CDR2 are SGHNT and YYREEE (reference sequence). The CDR3 sequence is 15 residues long. The V segment lost 2 bases and the J segment 2 bases; nucleotides outside the gene matches: 6. The CDR3 sequence: CASSFAGTENYGYTF. CDR3 in DNA: TGTGCCAGCAGCTTTGCGGGGACAGAGAACTATGGCTACACCTTC. Full variable domain (rest looked up from reference TRBV5-4 and TRBJ1-2): ETGVTQSPTHLIKTRGQQVTLRCSSQSGHNTVSWYQQALGQGPQFIFQYYREEENGRGNFPPRFSGLQFPNYSSELNVNALELDDSALYLCASSFAGTENYGYTFGSGTRLTVV.

J is TRBJ1-1 and V is TRBV25-1; tentatively, D is TRBD1 (6 bases). V dropped 6 bases and J dropped 4 bases, with 12 bases sitting between them. CDR3 length: 13 residues. Germline V gene data show CDR1 as MGHDK and CDR2 as SYGVNS. CDR3 loop: CASRRQVSTEAFF. The DNA of the CDR3 is TGTGCCAGCAGGCGACAGGTGAGCACTGAAGCTTTCTTT. The complete variable domain, with remaining parts taken from reference TRBV25-1 and TRBJ1-1, reads EADIYQTPRYLVIGTGKKITLECSQTMGHDKMYWYQQDPGMELHLIHYSYGVNSTEKGDLSSESTVSRIRTEHFPLTLESARPSHTSQYLCASRRQVSTEAFFGQGTRLTVV.

The V and J genes are TRBV2 and TRBJ1-5, with D possibly TRBD1 on 5 matching bases. Trimming pared 3 bases from V and 0 bases from J, leaving 18 bases between. Germline assignment: CDR1 SNHLY and CDR2 FYNNEI. The CDR3 consists of 18 residues. DNA for the CDR3: TGTGCCAGCAGTGATTTCCGGGGGAGGGTAGATAGCAATCAGCCCCAGCATTTT. It translates to CASSDFRGRVDSNQPQHF. Full variable domain (missing parts from reference TRBV2 and TRBJ1-5): EPEVTQTPSHQVTQMGQEVILRCVPISNHLYFYWYRQILGQKVEFLVSFYNNEISEKSEIFDDQFSVERPDGSNFTLKIRSTKLEDSAMYFCASSDFRGRVDSNQPQHFGDGTRLSIL.

The rearrangement links TRBV4-1 to TRBJ2-7; 8 bases line up with TRBD2. Germline V gene sequence: CDR1 MGHRA, CDR2 YSYEKL. Trimming took 0 bases from V and 4 from J; bases not matched to a gene: 8. The CDR3 loop spans 16 amino acids. The CDR3 sequence: CASSQDSGGARYEQYF. In nucleotides, the CDR3 is TGCGCCAGCAGCCAAGACTCGGGGGGGGCGCGGTACGAGCAGTACTTC.

This chain connects TRBV3-1 (or the pseudogene TRBV3-2) to TRBJ1-1; TRBD1 aligns across 7 bases. With 5 bases clipped from V and 10 bases from J, the junction kept 16 bases outside the gene matches. Germline V gives CDR1 LGHDT, CDR2 YNNKEL (reference sequence). The CDR3 loop spans 15 amino acids. The CDR3 nucleotides read TGTGCCAGCAGCGAAACCCGGGACAGTGGGCGAGGAGCTTTCTTT. It encodes CASSETRDSGRGAFF.

The CDR3 loop reads CASSFLATDTQYF. CDR3 nucleotide sequence: TGTGCCAGCAGCTTTCTAGCGACAGATACGCAGTATTTT. The rearrangement joins TRBV7-9 to TRBJ2-3; maybe TRBD2 (6 bases). The CDR3 consists of 13 residues. V lost 3 bases and J 3 bases, leaving 7 bases between the germline ends. Germline CDR1 and CDR2: SEHNR and FQNEAQ (reference sequence).